The rows below give T cell receptor beta chains drawn from one sample of a study of T cell responses to AZD1222 COVID-19 vaccine. This table comes from immunoSEQ multiplex PCR, and its TCRdb copy is limited to in-frame clones, with some not included. The sample lists roughly 140,000 clones, about nine tenths occurring once. The material was peripheral blood, obtained on day 0 of AZD1222 vaccination. The source of these receptors is an adult in good health. Each CDR3 is given with its conserved first and last residue. The D gene is left open where the match is weak. Clone sizes are given selectively: once, few, many, or a class where the clone is expanded.

CDR3 protein: CASTDFGGNTIYF; CDR3 DNA: TGTGCCAGTACGGATTTTGGGGGAAACACCATATATTTT; V gene: TRBV19; J gene: TRBJ1-3; D gene: NA; clone size: NA
CDR3 protein: CASSLVGVYEQYF; CDR3 DNA: TGTGCCAGCAGCTTAGTGGGGGTTTACGAGCAGTACTTC; V gene: TRBV13; J gene: TRBJ2-7; D gene: NA; clone size: NA
CDR3 protein: CASSPLEPNKNIQYF; CDR3 DNA: TGTGCCAGCTCACCACTGGAGCCGAACAAAAACATTCAGTACTTC; V gene: TRBV18; J gene: TRBJ2-4; D gene: NA; clone size: NA
CDR3 protein: CAWTGVGVDYGYTF; CDR3 DNA: TGTGCCTGGACAGGGGTAGGCGTGGACTATGGCTACACCTTC; V gene: TRBV30; J gene: TRBJ1-2; D gene: NA; clone size: NA
CDR3 protein: CASSSLPGLANEQFF; CDR3 DNA: TGCGCCAGCAGCTCGTTGCCGGGACTAGCGAACGAGCAGTTCTTC; V gene: TRBV5-1; J gene: TRBJ2-1; D gene: TRBD2; clone size: NA
CDR3 protein: CASSLLNLGVARNTEAFF; CDR3 DNA: TGTGCCAGCAGTTTACTGAACCTAGGGGTAGCAAGGAACACTGAAGCTTTCTTT; V gene: TRBV27; J gene: TRBJ1-1; D gene: NA; clone size: NA
CDR3 protein: CATSRGAVNNQPQHF; CDR3 DNA: TGTGCCACCAGCAGAGGCGCAGTGAACAATCAGCCCCAGCATTTT; V gene: TRBV15; J gene: TRBJ1-5; D gene: NA; clone size: few
CDR3 protein: CASSYGEPHLLNF; CDR3 DNA: TGTGCCAGCAGTTACGGCGAACCCCACTTACTCAACTTT; V gene: TRBV6-2/TRBV6-3; J gene: TRBJ1-6; D gene: NA; clone size: large
CDR3 protein: CASSPNMDGGDIQYF; CDR3 DNA: TGTGCCAGCTCACCAAATATGGACGGAGGGGACATTCAGTACTTC; V gene: TRBV18; J gene: TRBJ2-4; D gene: NA; clone size: NA
CDR3 protein: CASSARPANGELFF; CDR3 DNA: TGTGCCAGCAGCGCGAGACCGGCCAACGGGGAGCTGTTTTTT; V gene: TRBV7-6; J gene: TRBJ2-2; D gene: NA; clone size: few
CDR3 protein: CSVIEVNTEAFF; CDR3 DNA: TGCAGCGTTATTGAGGTGAACACTGAAGCTTTCTTT; V gene: TRBV29-1; J gene: TRBJ1-1; D gene: NA; clone size: NA
CDR3 protein: CASSVVPDTQYF; CDR3 DNA: TGTGCCAGCAGCGTAGTTCCAGATACGCAGTATTTT; V gene: TRBV9; J gene: TRBJ2-3; D gene: NA; clone size: NA
CDR3 protein: CASSSNSYEQYF; CDR3 DNA: TGTGCCAGCAGCTCAAACTCCTACGAGCAGTACTTC; V gene: TRBV7-2; J gene: TRBJ2-7; D gene: NA; clone size: NA
CDR3 protein: CASSLDLTPYNEQFF; CDR3 DNA: TGTGCCAGCAGCTTGGACCTTACCCCCTACAATGAGCAGTTCTTC; V gene: TRBV9; J gene: TRBJ2-1; D gene: NA; clone size: NA
CDR3 protein: CASRKVGLSNTEAFF; CDR3 DNA: TGTGCCAGCAGGAAGGTCGGACTATCGAACACTGAAGCTTTCTTT; V gene: TRBV2; J gene: TRBJ1-1; D gene: NA; clone size: once
CDR3 protein: CASGQGAAVDGYTF; CDR3 DNA: TGTGCCAGTGGGCAGGGGGCCGCGGTAGATGGCTACACCTTC; V gene: TRBV3-1/TRBV3-2; J gene: TRBJ1-2; D gene: TRBD1; clone size: NA
CDR3 protein: CASSSGRVNEKLFF; CDR3 DNA: TGTGCCAGCAGTTCCGGCAGAGTTAATGAAAAACTGTTTTTT; V gene: TRBV28; J gene: TRBJ1-4; D gene: NA; clone size: few
CDR3 protein: CASSFGQGVGQPQHF; CDR3 DNA: TGTGCCAGCAGCTTCGGGCAGGGGGTTGGTCAGCCCCAGCATTTT; V gene: TRBV7-2; J gene: TRBJ1-5; D gene: TRBD1; clone size: once
CDR3 protein: CASSVAAQLAGGTNEQFF; CDR3 DNA: TGTGCCAGCAGCGTAGCTGCCCAACTAGCGGGGGGGACCAATGAGCAGTTCTTC; V gene: TRBV9; J gene: TRBJ2-1; D gene: TRBD2; clone size: NA
CDR3 protein: CASSFGGYSNQPQHF; CDR3 DNA: TGTGCCAGCAGCTTCGGGGGTTATAGCAATCAGCCCCAGCATTTT; V gene: TRBV9; J gene: TRBJ1-5; D gene: NA; clone size: NA
CDR3 protein: CASSPLADTNQPQHF; CDR3 DNA: TGTGCCAGCTCACCATTGGCAGACACCAATCAGCCCCAGCATTTT; V gene: TRBV18; J gene: TRBJ1-5; D gene: NA; clone size: NA
CDR3 protein: CSAEGGTDTQYF; CDR3 DNA: TGCAGCGCCGAGGGGGGGACAGATACGCAGTATTTT; V gene: TRBV29-1; J gene: TRBJ2-3; D gene: NA; clone size: NA
CDR3 protein: CASSWEGSGGRELFF; CDR3 DNA: TGTGCCAGCAGCTGGGAGGGGTCAGGGGGCCGGGAGCTGTTTTTT; V gene: TRBV7-2; J gene: TRBJ2-2; D gene: NA; clone size: once
CDR3 protein: CASSRRQGLGNLF; CDR3 DNA: TGTGCCAGCAGCCGACGACAGGGGCTTGGGAATCTCTTC; V gene: TRBV28; J gene: TRBJ1-2; D gene: TRBD1; clone size: NA
CDR3 protein: CASSPTPTSGNTIYF; CDR3 DNA: TGTGCCAGCAGCCCGACACCGACCTCTGGAAACACCATATATTTT; V gene: TRBV13; J gene: TRBJ1-3; D gene: NA; clone size: once
CDR3 protein: CSVSPRVSNTEAFF; CDR3 DNA: TGCAGCGTCTCCCCCAGGGTGTCGAACACTGAAGCTTTCTTT; V gene: TRBV29-1; J gene: TRBJ1-1; D gene: NA; clone size: NA
CDR3 protein: CATQGLGNYGYTF; CDR3 DNA: TGTGCTACTCAGGGTCTGGGAAACTATGGCTACACCTTC; V gene: TRBV10-3; J gene: TRBJ1-2; D gene: NA; clone size: NA
CDR3 protein: CASSPRVQGQETQYF; CDR3 DNA: TGTGCCAGCTCACCAAGGGTCCAGGGACAAGAGACCCAGTACTTC; V gene: TRBV18; J gene: TRBJ2-5; D gene: NA; clone size: few
CDR3 protein: CASSPGLANTGELFF; CDR3 DNA: TGTGCCAGCAGCCCGGGACTAGCCAACACCGGGGAGCTGTTTTTT; V gene: TRBV7-3; J gene: TRBJ2-2; D gene: TRBD2; clone size: NA
CDR3 protein: CASSLGGRTGELPYEQYF; CDR3 DNA: TGTGCCAGCAGTTTGGGCGGAAGGACAGGGGAACTACCCTACGAGCAGTACTTC; V gene: TRBV27; J gene: TRBJ2-7; D gene: TRBD1; clone size: NA
CDR3 protein: CASMTSGGNEQFF; CDR3 DNA: TGTGCCAGCATGACTAGCGGGGGCAATGAGCAGTTCTTC; V gene: TRBV6-5; J gene: TRBJ2-1; D gene: TRBD2; clone size: NA
CDR3 protein: CASGGGEGGNEQFF; CDR3 DNA: TGTGCTAGTGGTGGAGGGGAAGGAGGCAATGAGCAGTTCTTC; V gene: TRBV12-5; J gene: TRBJ2-1; D gene: NA; clone size: NA
CDR3 protein: CASSINRNTEAFF; CDR3 DNA: TGTGCCAGTAGTATTAACAGGAACACTGAAGCTTTCTTT; V gene: TRBV19; J gene: TRBJ1-1; D gene: NA; clone size: NA
CDR3 protein: CASSRRAESSYEQYF; CDR3 DNA: TGTGCCAGCAGCCGGAGGGCAGAGTCCTCCTACGAGCAGTACTTC; V gene: TRBV7-2; J gene: TRBJ2-7; D gene: NA; clone size: NA